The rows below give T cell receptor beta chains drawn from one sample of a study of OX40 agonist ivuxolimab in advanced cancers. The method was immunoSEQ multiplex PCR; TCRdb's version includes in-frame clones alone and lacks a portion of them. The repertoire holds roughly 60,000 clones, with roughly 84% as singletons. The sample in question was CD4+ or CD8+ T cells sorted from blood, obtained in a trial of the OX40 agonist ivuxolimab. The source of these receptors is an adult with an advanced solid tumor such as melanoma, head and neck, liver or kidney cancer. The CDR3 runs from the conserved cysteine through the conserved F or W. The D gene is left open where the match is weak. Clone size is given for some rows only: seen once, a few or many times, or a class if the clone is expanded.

CDR3 protein: CASSPGPSYEQYF
CDR3 DNA: TGCGCCAGCAGCCCGGGGCCCTCCTACGAGCAGTACTTC
V gene: TRBV5-1
D gene: NA
J gene: TRBJ2-7
clone size: NA

CDR3 protein: CASSFGLKSSYNEQFF
CDR3 DNA: TGTGCCAGCAGTTTCGGACTGAAGAGCTCCTACAATGAGCAGTTCTTC
V gene: TRBV6-7
D gene: NA
J gene: TRBJ2-1
clone size: once

CDR3 protein: CASSFSGDTDTQYF
CDR3 DNA: TGTGCCAGCAGCTTCAGCGGGGACACAGATACGCAGTATTTT
V gene: TRBV11-3
D gene: TRBD2
J gene: TRBJ2-3
clone size: few

CDR3 protein: CASSQGGAGDLYNEQFF
CDR3 DNA: TGTGCCAGCAGCCAAGGTGGGGCGGGAGATCTCTACAATGAGCAGTTCTTC
V gene: TRBV4-2
D gene: TRBD2
J gene: TRBJ2-1
clone size: NA

CDR3 protein: CASSESKWRSQHF
CDR3 DNA: TGTGCCAGTAGTGAGTCTAAATGGAGGTCCCAGCATTTT
V gene: TRBV19
D gene: NA
J gene: TRBJ1-5
clone size: NA

CDR3 protein: CASSYRVGTDTQYF
CDR3 DNA: TGTGCCAGCAGTTACAGGGTTGGAACAGATACGCAGTATTTT
V gene: TRBV11-2
D gene: NA
J gene: TRBJ2-3
clone size: NA

CDR3 protein: CASSQWAGGYEQYF
CDR3 DNA: TGTGCCAGCAGCCAATGGGCGGGGGGCTACGAGCAGTACTTC
V gene: TRBV14
D gene: TRBD2
J gene: TRBJ2-7
clone size: NA

CDR3 protein: CASTGNLNYGYTF
CDR3 DNA: TGTGCCAGCACAGGCAATTTAAACTATGGCTACACCTTC
V gene: TRBV2
D gene: NA
J gene: TRBJ1-2
clone size: NA

CDR3 protein: CASSRGGSTGELFF
CDR3 DNA: TGTGCCAGCAGTCGGGGGGGGAGCACCGGGGAGCTGTTTTTT
V gene: TRBV6-5
D gene: TRBD2
J gene: TRBJ2-2
clone size: NA

CDR3 protein: CASSGQGGEQYF
CDR3 DNA: TGTGCCAGCAGCGGACAGGGAGGAGAGCAGTACTTC
V gene: TRBV7-9
D gene: TRBD1
J gene: TRBJ2-7
clone size: NA